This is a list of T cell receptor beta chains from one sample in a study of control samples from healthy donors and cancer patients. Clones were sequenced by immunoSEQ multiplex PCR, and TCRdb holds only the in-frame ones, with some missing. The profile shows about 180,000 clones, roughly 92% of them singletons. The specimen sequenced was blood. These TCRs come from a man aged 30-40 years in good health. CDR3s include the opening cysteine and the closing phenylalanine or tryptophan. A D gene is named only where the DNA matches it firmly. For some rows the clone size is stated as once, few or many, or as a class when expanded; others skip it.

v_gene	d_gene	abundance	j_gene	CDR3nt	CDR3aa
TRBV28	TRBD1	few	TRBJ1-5	TGTGCCAGCAGTGCCGGACAGGAGGGGAATCAGCCCCAGCATTTT	CASSAGQEGNQPQHF
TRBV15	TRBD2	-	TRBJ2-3	TGTGCCACCAGCATCGAGCGGGGGCCGTCAGATACGCAGTATTTT	CATSIERGPSDTQYF
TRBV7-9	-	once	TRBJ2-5	TGTGCCAGCAGCTCTCCTGGAATGGGGCCAGTAGAGACCCAGTACTTC	CASSSPGMGPVETQYF
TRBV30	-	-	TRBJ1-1	TGTGCCTGGGGAACGGTATCACTAAGTGAAGCTTTCTTT	CAWGTVSLSEAFF
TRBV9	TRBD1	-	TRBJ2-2	TGTGCCAGCAGCTCCCGGACAGGGGGAGCGTCCGGGGAGCTGTTTTTT	CASSSRTGGASGELFF
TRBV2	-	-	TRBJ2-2	TGTGCCAGCAGTGAGGCTAGGCACACCGGGGAGCTGTTTTTT	CASSEARHTGELFF
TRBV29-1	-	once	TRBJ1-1	TGCAGCGTTGAAAAGGGGCCCGCTGAAGCTTTCTTT	CSVEKGPAEAFF
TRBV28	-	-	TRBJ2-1	TGTGCCAGCAGTACGAATCCCCGGCTCAATGAGCAGTTCTTC	CASSTNPRLNEQFF
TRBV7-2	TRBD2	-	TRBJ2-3	TGTGCCAGCAGCGCGTGGACTAGCGGGAAGGGAGATACGCAGTATTTT	CASSAWTSGKGDTQYF
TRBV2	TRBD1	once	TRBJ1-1	TGTGCCAGCAGAGACAGGGGGCGCCGCCACACTGAAGCTTTCTTT	CASRDRGRRHTEAFF
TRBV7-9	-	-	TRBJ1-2	TGTGCCAGCAGCCCACGGGGCGGGTCCCTACCCTATGGCTACACCTTC	CASSPRGGSLPYGYTF
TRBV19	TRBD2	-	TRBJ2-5	TGTGCCAGTAGTATCGGGACTAGCCCCCAGTACTTC	CASSIGTSPQYF
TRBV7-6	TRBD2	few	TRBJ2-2	TGTGCCGGACTAGACACCGGGGAGCTGTTTTTT	CAGLDTGELFF
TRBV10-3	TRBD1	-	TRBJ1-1	TGTGCCATCAGTGAGTCGGGACAGATTGAAGCTTTCTTT	CAISESGQIEAFF
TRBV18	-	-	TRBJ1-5	TGTGCCAGCTCACAACAGATCAATCAGCCCCAGCATTTT	CASSQQINQPQHF
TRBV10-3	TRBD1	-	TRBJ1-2	TGTGCCATCAGTGATACGAGTAGGGGGCCCCTCAACTATGGCTACACCTTC	CAISDTSRGPLNYGYTF